This TCR beta chain originates from a study of OX40 agonist ivuxolimab in advanced cancers. General study points: At 0.1-3.0 mg/kg, partial responders had clonal expansion among the lowest observed.

Produced via immunoSEQ multiplex PCR; TCRdb's table is partial and in-frame only. The table has fewer than 30,000 clones, more than 65% seen once. Note on this clone: What it binds is not known.

CDR1 is SGHNT and CDR2 is YYREEE in the germline V gene (reference sequence). The V end was cut by 2 bases, the J end by 4 bases, with 12 bases between. The CDR3 has 14 amino acids. This rearrangement joins TRBV5-4 to TRBJ1-1; D unresolved. Sequences were derived from CD4+ or CD8+ T cells sorted from blood, sampled in a trial of the OX40 agonist ivuxolimab. The source of this sequence is an adult with an advanced solid tumor such as melanoma, head and neck, liver or kidney cancer. The DNA for the CDR3 is TGTGCCAGCAGCTTAAGTGTCCTGAGCACTGAAGCTTTCTTT. It yields the protein CASSLSVLSTEAFF.